One sample yielded the 18 T cell receptor beta chains listed below, sequenced in a study of CD8 T cells in ankylosing spondylitis. Each CDR3 protein gets one entry after TCRdb re-called the 5' RACE reads with MiXCR. The sample comprises roughly 64,000 distinct CDR3 sequences, approximately 5.7% of which are singletons, and roughly 4.8% rests with the top ten. Sequences were obtained from synovial fluid, either unsorted or a sorted T cell fraction (not recorded which). The origin of the receptors is a male donor with ankylosing spondylitis.

This clonotype was recorded a few times. The chain carries TRBV9 and TRBJ2-1; the D call may be TRBD1 or TRBD2 (5 bases each). Trimming removed 6 bases from V and 8 bases from J, with 15 bases in between. The CDR3 length is 13 residues. CDR1 and CDR2 from the germline V gene are SGDLS and YYNGEE. Here the CDR3 reads CASTQGPADEQFF. CDR3 in DNA: TGTGCCAGCACCCAGGGACCCGCCGATGAGCAGTTCTTC.

This clonotype was seen at least ten times. The V and J genes are TRBV20-1 and TRBJ1-3; D gene uncertain. This CDR3 is built from 11 residues. CDR1 is DFQATT and CDR2 is SNEGSKA in the germline V gene (reference sequence). V was pared by 5 bases and J by 4 bases, with 6 bases between. CDR3: CSASWGNTIYF. CDR3 DNA: TGCAGTGCTTCTTGGGGAAACACCATATATTTT.

Only a few counts were recorded for this clonotype. The gene calls are TRBV18 and TRBJ1-5, with D hard to call. Deletions cut 0 bases from V and 7 bases from J, with 7 bases between. CDR1 is KGHSH and CDR2 is LQKENI in the germline V gene. The CDR3 spans 13 residues. The CDR3 DNA reads as TGTGCCAGCTCACCACCACAAGGGCAGCCCCAGCATTTT. Protein sequence: CASSPPQGQPQHF.

Relative to its sample, this clonotype is medium-sized. The chain is built from TRBV18 and TRBJ2-7; 9 bases align to TRBD2. The CDR3 runs 14 residues. Per the germline V gene, CDR1 is KGHSH and CDR2 is LQKENI. V lost 4 bases to trimming and J lost 2 bases; unmatched junction nucleotides: 3. CDR3 protein: CASSLAGETYEQYF. The CDR3 DNA sequence: TGTGCCAGCTCACTAGCGGGAGAAACCTACGAGCAGTACTTC. The entire variable domain, with the rest obtained from reference TRBV18 and TRBJ2-7, is as follows: NAGVMQNPRHLVRRRGQEARLRCSPMKGHSHVYWYRQLPEEGLKFMVYLQKENIIDESGMPKERFSAEFPKEGPSILRIQQVVRGDSAAYFCASSLAGETYEQYFGPGTRLTVT.

This clonotype was seen at least ten times. The chain has TRBV7-8 and TRBJ1-2; no reliable D call. V lost 0 bases to trimming and J lost 8 bases, with 13 bases between them. Per germline, CDR1 SGHVS and CDR2 FQNEAQ. This CDR3 has 14 amino acids. CDR3: CASSLAVADVGYTF. The CDR3 bases are TGTGCCAGCAGCTTAGCCGTGGCCGACGTAGGCTACACCTTC.

This clonotype showed up many times. DNA of the CDR3: TGCAGTGCTAGAGATAGGATGAACACCGGGGAGCTGTTTTTT. Translation gives CSARDRMNTGELFF. The V gene is TRBV20-1, the J gene TRBJ2-2, with unresolved D. Deletions cut 0 bases from V and 1 base from J, with 6 bases between. Germline CDR1 reads DFQATT; CDR2 reads SNEGSKA (reference sequence). The CDR3 totals 14 residues.

Written as DNA, the CDR3 is TGTGCCAGCAGCCCTCGGACAGGCTCGAACTATGGCTACACCTTC. It specifies CASSPRTGSNYGYTF. The rearrangement joins TRBV7-9 to TRBJ1-2; the match to TRBD1 covers 7 bases. V gave up 5 bases and J gave up 2 bases; unmatched junction bases: 8. The CDR3 has 15 amino acids. Germline assignment: CDR1 SEHNR and CDR2 FQNEAQ (reference sequence).

The J gene is TRBJ2-3, the V gene TRBV11-1, with 7 nucleotides matching TRBD2. CDR1 and CDR2 (germline): SGHAT, FQDESV (reference sequence). V lost 7 bases to trimming and J lost 5 bases; unmatched junction nucleotides: 9. The CDR3 contains 14 residues. CDR3 nucleotide sequence: TGTGCCAGCAAGGGGACGCGGGGGAAAGATACGCAGTATTTT. It translates to CASKGTRGKDTQYF.

This clonotype came up many times. J is TRBJ2-7 and V is TRBV9, with 8 positions matching TRBD2. CDR3 size: 16 residues. The ends lost 0 bases at V and 2 bases at J; junction bases unmatched: 7. Germline V gene data show CDR1 as SGDLS and CDR2 as YYNGEE. The CDR3 DNA sequence: TGTGCCAGCAGCGTAGAGGGTAGCGGGGCAGCCTACGAGCAGTACTTC. This translates into CASSVEGSGAAYEQYF.

The CDR3 region is CASNPGTGAYEQYF. The CDR3 DNA follows: TGTGCCAGTAACCCCGGGACAGGGGCCTACGAGCAGTACTTC. V and J are TRBV19 and TRBJ2-7, with 10 bases lining up with TRBD1. V trimming: 7 bases; J trimming: 2 bases; junction bases outside the gene matches: 5. Germline V gives CDR1 LNHDA, CDR2 SQIVND (reference sequence). The CDR3 has 14 amino acids.

This clonotype was picked up a small number of times. V and J are TRBV10-3 and TRBJ2-1; 7 bases fit TRBD1. Looked up from germline, CDR1 is ENHRY and CDR2 is SYGVKD. The CDR3 loop spans 16 amino acids. V lost 3 bases and J lost 3; bases outside the gene matches: 8. CDR3 in DNA: TGTGCCATCAGTGACACAGGGGCGCCACGCTACAATGAGCAGTTCTTC. Translating gives CAISDTGAPRYNEQFF.

In the case of this clonotype: This sequence may be a read error, since a much larger clone differs from it by one base. The rearrangement links TRBV7-9 to TRBJ2-7; TRBD1 agrees at 8 bases. The CDR3 spans 12 residues. Germline values: CDR1 SEHNR, CDR2 FQNEAQ (reference sequence). The chain's CDR3 is CVSSYGQGEQYF. In nucleotides, the CDR3 is TGTGTCAGCAGCTATGGACAGGGCGAGCAGTACTTC.

This clonotype is deemed large. The chain links TRBV7-3 to TRBJ2-5; 7 nucleotides line up with TRBD2. This CDR3 contains 14 residues. The ends lost 2 bases at V and 2 bases at J; junction bases unmatched: 2. Germline V CDR1 and CDR2: SGHTA, FQGTGA. The CDR3: CASSLGGGQETQYF. In DNA, the CDR3 is TGTGCCAGCAGCTTAGGGGGGGGTCAAGAGACCCAGTACTTC.

V gene TRBV12-3 or TRBV12-4 combines with J gene TRBJ1-4, with D possibly TRBD1 on 6 matching bases. There are 15 residues in the CDR3. V lost 6 bases, J lost 8 bases, and 19 bases lay in between. The CDR3 DNA sequence: TGTGCCAGCAGGTCAGGTATTGAGGGGGAAGAAAAACTGTTTTTT. Its translation is CASRSGIEGEEKLFF.

Many counts were recorded for this clonotype. V gene TRBV4-1 combines with J gene TRBJ1-1; maybe TRBD1 (6 bases). Germline V CDR1 and CDR2: MGHRA, YSYEKL. The V end lost 3 bases, the J end lost 4 bases, and 21 bases lay between the germline ends. CDR3 length equals 17 residues. The CDR3: CASSQEGDSGSGTEAFF. CDR3 DNA sequence: TGCGCCAGCAGCCAGGAGGGGGATTCAGGGTCTGGCACTGAAGCTTTCTTT.

The rearrangement links TRBV2 to TRBJ2-4; TRBD1 or TRBD2 may be the D gene (5 bases each). V lost 1 base to trimming and J lost 8 bases, with 12 bases between them. CDR1 is SNHLY, CDR2 FYNNEI, per germline. This CDR3 is 14 amino acids long. DNA for the CDR3: TGTGCCAGCAGTGAAGACCTGGTGGGGGACATTCAGTACTTC. Translated, it gives CASSEDLVGDIQYF.

In this sample, this clonotype turned up many times. V gene TRBV2 combines with J gene TRBJ2-1; 8 positions match TRBD2. V shed 3 bases, J shed 15 bases, and the junction held 19 bases outside the gene matches. CDR1 and CDR2 from the germline V gene are SNHLY and FYNNEI. The CDR3 length is 16 residues. This CDR3 reads CASSDGVAGLGGSRFF. For the CDR3, the DNA is TGTGCCAGCAGTGACGGGGTAGCGGGGCTCGGCGGGAGTAGGTTCTTC.

This clonotype counts as medium-sized. The gene calls are TRBV11-2 and TRBJ2-2; no clear D. V lost 3 bases to trimming and J lost 8 bases, with 7 bases between them. Germline lookup yields CDR1 SGHAT and CDR2 FQNNGV. The CDR3 runs 12 residues. The CDR3 DNA is TGTGCCAGCAGCTTGGGGTCTGGGGAGCTGTTTTTT. Encoded protein: CASSLGSGELFF.